A selection of T cell receptor beta chains follows, all from one sample in a study of vaccination and CD4 T cells after COVID-19. TCRdb re-analysed the PCR reads in MiXCR, keeping a single row per CDR3 protein. The table has about 16,000 distinct CDR3 sequences, 55% seen once. Their antigens remain unidentified. What was sequenced was CD4+ T cells from blood, cultured in vitro. The receptors here all came from a human donor who had recovered from COVID-19. Each CDR3 is given with its conserved first and last residue. Fields, in order: clone size, J gene, D gene, V gene, CDR3 protein, CDR3 DNA. A D gene is named only where the DNA matches it firmly. Clone size is stated in some rows and not others, as once, few, many or a class when expanded.

.	TRBJ1-5	.	TRBV12-3/TRBV12-4	CASSLKDSLQPQHF	TGTGCCAGCAGTTTAAAGGACAGTCTTCAGCCCCAGCATTTT
once	TRBJ2-2	TRBD1	TRBV7-2	CASSSNGQGAGELFF	TGTGCCAGCAGCTCTAATGGACAGGGGGCGGGGGAGCTGTTTTTT
.	TRBJ2-2	TRBD2	TRBV12-3/TRBV12-4	CASTRGDGRTGELFF	TGTGCCAGCACCCGGGGGGACGGGCGCACCGGGGAGCTGTTTTTT
once	TRBJ1-1	TRBD1	TRBV5-6	CASSQLTGGPEAFF	TGTGCCAGCAGCCAGCTCACAGGGGGGCCTGAAGCTTTCTTT
.	TRBJ2-1	.	TRBV6-2/TRBV6-3	CAIRDSSYNEQFF	TGTGCCATTCGGGACTCCAGCTACAATGAGCAGTTCTTC
once	TRBJ1-2	TRBD1	TRBV5-1	CASSPTPGTGNYGYTF	TGCGCCAGCAGCCCAACGCCAGGGACAGGAAACTATGGCTACACCTTC
.	TRBJ2-1	TRBD1	TRBV30	CAWKGARVAHYNEQFF	TGTGCCTGGAAGGGGGCAAGGGTCGCACACTACAATGAGCAGTTCTTC
.	TRBJ2-7	.	TRBV25-1	CASAFAGSSLRQYF	TGTGCCAGCGCTTTTGCAGGGTCCTCACTACGGCAGTACTTC
.	TRBJ2-7	.	TRBV6-1	CASSEALRLYEQYF	TGTGCCAGCAGTGAAGCGCTTCGCCTATACGAGCAGTACTTC
.	TRBJ2-2	.	TRBV4-3	CASSLGLISGELFF	TGCGCCAGCAGCCTTGGACTAATCTCCGGGGAGCTGTTTTTT
.	TRBJ2-2	TRBD2	TRBV6-1	CASSEIAGVSGELFF	TGTGCCAGCAGTGAAATAGCGGGAGTGTCGGGGGAGCTGTTTTTT
.	TRBJ2-7	.	TRBV30	CAWSPIGRLYEQYF	TGTGCCTGGAGCCCCATTGGGAGACTCTACGAGCAGTACTTC
few	TRBJ1-3	.	TRBV6-1	CASRHDSNTGNTIYF	TGTGCCAGCAGACACGACAGTAACACTGGAAACACCATATATTTT
.	TRBJ1-3	.	TRBV5-1	CASSLEAGRSGNTIYF	TGCGCCAGCAGCTTGGAGGCAGGGAGGTCTGGAAACACCATATATTTT
.	TRBJ1-2	.	TRBV6-1	CASSEGQAKDGYTF	TGTGCCAGCAGTGAAGGGCAGGCAAAGGATGGCTACACCTTC
.	TRBJ2-7	.	TRBV7-9	CASSLAGISYEQYF	TGTGCCAGCAGCTTAGCGGGCATCTCCTACGAGCAGTACTTC
.	TRBJ2-1	TRBD2	TRBV27	CASKGSSGTSAYNEQFF	TGTGCCAGCAAGGGATCTTCGGGGACTAGCGCATACAATGAGCAGTTCTTC
.	TRBJ1-6	.	TRBV6-1	CASSPHSPNSPLHF	TGTGCCAGCAGCCCACATTCACCAAATTCACCCCTCCACTTT
.	TRBJ2-2	.	TRBV27	CASSLRGGELFF	TGTGCCAGCAGTTTACGGGGCGGGGAGCTGTTTTTT
.	TRBJ1-3	.	TRBV20-1	CSARDILQPAGNTIYF	TGCAGTGCTAGAGATATTTTACAGCCAGCTGGAAACACCATATATTTT